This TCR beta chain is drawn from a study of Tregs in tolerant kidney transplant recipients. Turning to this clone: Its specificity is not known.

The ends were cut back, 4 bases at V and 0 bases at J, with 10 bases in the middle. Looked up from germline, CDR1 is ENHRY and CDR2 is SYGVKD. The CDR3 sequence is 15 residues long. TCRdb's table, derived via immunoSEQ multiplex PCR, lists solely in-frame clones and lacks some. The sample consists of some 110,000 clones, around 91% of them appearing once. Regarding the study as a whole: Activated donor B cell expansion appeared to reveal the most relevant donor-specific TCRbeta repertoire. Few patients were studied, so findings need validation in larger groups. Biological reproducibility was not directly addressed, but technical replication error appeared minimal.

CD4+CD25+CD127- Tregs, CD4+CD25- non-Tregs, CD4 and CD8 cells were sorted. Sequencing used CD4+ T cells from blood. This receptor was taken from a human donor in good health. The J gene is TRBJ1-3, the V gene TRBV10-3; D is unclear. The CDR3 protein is CAISVTPSSGNTIYF. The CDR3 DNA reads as TGTGCCATCAGTGTAACACCGAGCTCTGGAAACACCATATATTTT.